The rows below give T cell receptor beta chains drawn from one sample of a study of technical replicates of blood from several donors. The protocol was immunoSEQ multiplex PCR, while the TCRdb copy is restricted to in-frame clones and leaves out a portion. The sample has approximately 50,000 clones; approximately 94% are singletons. The sample comprised T cells isolated from PBMCs. The receptors here all came from a human donor in good health. The CDR3 runs from the conserved cysteine through the conserved F or W. A D gene is named only where the DNA matches it firmly. Size values are once, few and many counts, or a class for expanded clones, and some rows have none.

j_call | d_call | v_call | clone_size | cdr3_nt | cdr3_aa
TRBJ2-1 | TRBD2 | TRBV5-6 | . | TGTGCCAGCAGCTTCCTTTGGCGGGAGTATGAGCAGTTCTTC | CASSFLWREYEQFF
TRBJ2-5 | . | TRBV11-2 | . | TGTGCCAGCAGCCCGGTGGGGGGAGAGACCCAGTACTTC | CASSPVGGETQYF
TRBJ2-3 | . | TRBV10-3 | . | TGTGCCATCAGTGAACTTAGCACAGATACGCAGTATTTT | CAISELSTDTQYF
TRBJ2-7 | . | TRBV6-5 | . | TGTGCCAGCAGTTACTCAGGGGGCGAGCAGTACTTC | CASSYSGGEQYF
TRBJ2-7 | . | TRBV9 | . | TGTGCCAGCAGCGCCACAGGGGCCGCCGTGGTTGCGGGGGAGCAGTACTTC | CASSATGAAVVAGEQYF
TRBJ1-1 | TRBD1 | TRBV5-4 | . | TGTGCCAGCAGCTCGATGGACAGGGGGGAAACTGAAGCTTTCTTT | CASSSMDRGETEAFF
TRBJ1-5 | TRBD1 | TRBV27 | . | TGTGCCAGCAGCCTCAGGGGGCAGATGGAGCCCCAGCATTTT | CASSLRGQMEPQHF
TRBJ1-5 | . | TRBV12-5 | once | TGTGCTAGTGGTTTGGTTCTTGTACTGACGGGGTATAGCAATCAGCCCCAGCATTTT | CASGLVLVLTGYSNQPQHF
TRBJ1-1 | . | TRBV2 | . | TGTGCCAGCAGTGAGGAGGTGGTGGTAACTGAAGCTTTCTTT | CASSEEVVVTEAFF
TRBJ2-3 | TRBD1 | TRBV19 | . | TGTGCCAGTAGTAGGGGACAGGGGACTACAGATACGCAGTATTTT | CASSRGQGTTDTQYF
TRBJ2-3 | TRBD2 | TRBV7-9 | . | TGTGCCAGCAGCTTAACTAGCGGAACCACAGATACGCAGTATTTT | CASSLTSGTTDTQYF
TRBJ2-7 | TRBD1 | TRBV29-1 | . | TGCAGCGTTGCTGCAGGGGGTTTGGACGAGCAGTACTTC | CSVAAGGLDEQYF
TRBJ2-7 | . | TRBV7-2 | . | TGTGCCAGCAGCTTATTCCCCCTGGGAGAGGGTCACTCCTACGAGCAGTACTTC | CASSLFPLGEGHSYEQYF
TRBJ1-4 | TRBD1 | TRBV2 | . | TGTGCCAGCAGTGATTCTGGACAGGGGAATGAAAAACTGTTTTTT | CASSDSGQGNEKLFF
TRBJ2-7 | . | TRBV7-8 | . | TGTGCCAGCAGCCCCTGGGGGGACTCCTACGAGCAGTACTTC | CASSPWGDSYEQYF
TRBJ2-3 | . | TRBV4-1 | . | TGCGCCAGCGGGGAGGGGGGGCGGGCAGATACGCAGTATTTT | CASGEGGRADTQYF
TRBJ2-3 | . | TRBV2 | . | TGTGCCAGCACCACCCCGGAGGAGGTAGATACGCAGTATTTT | CASTTPEEVDTQYF
TRBJ2-2 | . | TRBV9 | . | TGTGCCAGCAGCGTAGCCTTTGCGGGGAACACCGGGGAGCTGTTTTTT | CASSVAFAGNTGELFF
TRBJ1-1 | . | TRBV11-3 | . | TGTGCCAGCAGCCAGAGGTGGCAGGGACAATCGAACACTGAAGCTTTCTTT | CASSQRWQGQSNTEAFF
TRBJ1-5 | . | TRBV5-6 | . | TGTGCCAGCAGCTTGACAGCTTCCAATCAGCCCCAGCATTTT | CASSLTASNQPQHF
TRBJ1-1 | . | TRBV18 | . | TGTGCCAGCTCACCACCGGGGCTTGAAGAAGCTTTCTTT | CASSPPGLEEAFF
TRBJ2-3 | . | TRBV7-3 | . | TGTGCCAGCAGCTTAGGTAGAGGTCGACATACGCAGTATTTT | CASSLGRGRHTQYF